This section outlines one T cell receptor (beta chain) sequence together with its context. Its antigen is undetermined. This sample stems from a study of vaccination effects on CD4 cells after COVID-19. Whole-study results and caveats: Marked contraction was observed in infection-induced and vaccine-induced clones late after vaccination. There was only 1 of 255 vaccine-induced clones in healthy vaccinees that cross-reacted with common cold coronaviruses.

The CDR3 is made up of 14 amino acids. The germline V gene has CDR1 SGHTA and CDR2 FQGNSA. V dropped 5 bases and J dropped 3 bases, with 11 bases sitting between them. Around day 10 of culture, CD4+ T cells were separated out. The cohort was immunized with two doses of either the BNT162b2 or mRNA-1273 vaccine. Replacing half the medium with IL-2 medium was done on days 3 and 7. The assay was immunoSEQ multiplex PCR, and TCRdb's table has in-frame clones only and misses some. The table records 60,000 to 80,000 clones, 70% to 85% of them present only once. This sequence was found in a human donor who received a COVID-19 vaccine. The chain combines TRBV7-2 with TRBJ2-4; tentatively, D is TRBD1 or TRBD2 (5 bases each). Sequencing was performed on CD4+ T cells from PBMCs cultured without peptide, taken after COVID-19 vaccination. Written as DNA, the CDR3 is TGTGCCAGCAGCACCGGGACCCTCAAAAACATTCAGTACTTC. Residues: CASSTGTLKNIQYF.